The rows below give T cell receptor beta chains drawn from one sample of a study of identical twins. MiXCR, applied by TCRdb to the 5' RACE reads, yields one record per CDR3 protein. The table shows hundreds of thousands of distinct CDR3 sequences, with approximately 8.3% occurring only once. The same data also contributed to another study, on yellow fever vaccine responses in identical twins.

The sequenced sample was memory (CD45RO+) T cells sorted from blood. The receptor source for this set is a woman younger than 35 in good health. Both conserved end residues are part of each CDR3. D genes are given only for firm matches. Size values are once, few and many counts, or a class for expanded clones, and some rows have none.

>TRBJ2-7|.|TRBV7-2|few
TGTGCCAGCAGCTTATGGGCAGGGGAAAGGGAGCAGTACTTC
CASSLWAGEREQYF
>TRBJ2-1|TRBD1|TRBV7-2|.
TGTGCCAGCAGCGCCAAGTGGGACAGAGGATACAATGAGCAGTTCTTC
CASSAKWDRGYNEQFF
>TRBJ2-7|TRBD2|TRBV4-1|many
TGCGCCAGCAGCCTCCTGATTAGCGGGAGCGACGAGCAGTACTTC
CASSLLISGSDEQYF
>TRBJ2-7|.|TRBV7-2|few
TGTGCCAGCAGCTTACGCGTCAACGAGCAGTACTTC
CASSLRVNEQYF
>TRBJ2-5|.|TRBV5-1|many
TGCGCCAGCAGCTTGGCGGGGGTGGAAGAGACCCAGTACTTC
CASSLAGVEETQYF
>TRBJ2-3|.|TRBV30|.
TGTGCCTGGAGTGTAGAAGATACGCAGTATTTT
CAWSVEDTQYF
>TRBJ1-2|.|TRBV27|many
TGTGCCAGCAGTTTTTTGAGCACAGGCTATGGCTACACCTTC
CASSFLSTGYGYTF
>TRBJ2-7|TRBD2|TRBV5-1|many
TGCGCCAGCAGCTTGGGTCTAGCGGGGGACCCCTACGAGCAGTACTTC
CASSLGLAGDPYEQYF
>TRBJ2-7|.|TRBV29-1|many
TGCAGCGTTGTAAGAAGGGACGAGCAGTACTTC
CSVVRRDEQYF
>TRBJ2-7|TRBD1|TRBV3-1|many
TGTGCCAGCAGGGGACAGTTCTACGAGCAGTACTTC
CASRGQFYEQYF
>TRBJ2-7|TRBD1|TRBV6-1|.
TGTGCCAGCAGGCCGACAGGGTCATCCTACGAGCAGTACTTC
CASRPTGSSYEQYF
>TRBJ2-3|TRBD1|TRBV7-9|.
TGTGCCAGCAGCTCAAAGGGACAGAACACAGATACGCAGTATTTT
CASSSKGQNTDTQYF
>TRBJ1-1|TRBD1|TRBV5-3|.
TGTGCCAGAAGCCCGAACGGGGACAGGGGAATTGAAGCTTTCTTT
CARSPNGDRGIEAFF
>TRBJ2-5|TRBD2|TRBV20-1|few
TGCAGTGCTCCCCCGGGGAGGGAGTTGCGAGAGACCCAGTACTTC
CSAPPGRELRETQYF
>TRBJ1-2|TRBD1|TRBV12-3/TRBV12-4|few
TGTGCCAGCAGCCGAGGGACAGCCTATGGCTACACCTTC
CASSRGTAYGYTF
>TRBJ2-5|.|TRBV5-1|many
TGCGCCAGCAGCTTGTCGGGAGTAGAGACCCAGTACTTC
CASSLSGVETQYF
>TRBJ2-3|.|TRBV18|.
TGTGCCAGCTCACCCCTGATAACAGATACGCAGTATTTT
CASSPLITDTQYF
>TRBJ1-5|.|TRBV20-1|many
TGCAGTGCTAGAGATGCAAGGGTTCAGCCCCAGCATTTT
CSARDARVQPQHF
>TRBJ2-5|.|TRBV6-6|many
TGTGCCAGCATGTTTTCTAAAGAGACCCAGTACTTC
CASMFSKETQYF
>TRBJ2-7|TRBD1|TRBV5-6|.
TGTGCCAGCAGCTTCCAGGGGGAAGGGGGCTCCTACGAGCAGTACTTC
CASSFQGEGGSYEQYF
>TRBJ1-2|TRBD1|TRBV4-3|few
TGCGCCAGCAGCCAAGATCAGGGGACAGGGAGCTATGGCTACACCTTC
CASSQDQGTGSYGYTF
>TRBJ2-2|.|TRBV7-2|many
TGTGCCAGCAGCTTGAGTCGGGTCAACACCGGGGAGCTGTTTTTT
CASSLSRVNTGELFF
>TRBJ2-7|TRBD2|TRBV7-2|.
TGTGCCAGCAGCTTAGCTAGCGGGAGTTTGGGTGAGCAGTACTTC
CASSLASGSLGEQYF
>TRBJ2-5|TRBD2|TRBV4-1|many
TGCGCCAGCAGCCAAGAAGAGCGGGGCGGGGAGACCCAGTACTTC
CASSQEERGGETQYF
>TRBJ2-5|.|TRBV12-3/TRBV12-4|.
.
CVLLCQETQYF
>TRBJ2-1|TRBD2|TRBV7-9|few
TGTGCCAGCAGCCCCCGCGCTGGACTAGCGGGGCAGGAGCAGTTCTTC
CASSPRAGLAGQEQFF
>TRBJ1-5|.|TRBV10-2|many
TGCGCCAGCAGTGAGGGAGGGCTTGGCAATCAGCCCCAGCATTTT
CASSEGGLGNQPQHF
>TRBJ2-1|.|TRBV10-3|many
TGTGCCATCAGTGAGCTCTCCAATGAGCAGTTCTTC
CAISELSNEQFF
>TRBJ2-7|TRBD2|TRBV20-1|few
TGCAGTGCTACCACCCTGTTAGCGGGAGGGACCTACGAGCAGTACTTC
CSATTLLAGGTYEQYF
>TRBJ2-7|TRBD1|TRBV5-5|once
TGTGCCAGCGGATCCGGGACAGGGATTATCTACGAGCAGTACTTC
CASGSGTGIIYEQYF
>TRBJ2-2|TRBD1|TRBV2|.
TGTGCCAGCAGCGGACAGGGGTCGGGGGAGCTGTTTTTT
CASSGQGSGELFF
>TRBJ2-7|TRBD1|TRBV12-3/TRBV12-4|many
TGTGCCAGCAGCCAAGGGCGGACAGGGGGGCCTGGCGAGCAGTACTTC
CASSQGRTGGPGEQYF
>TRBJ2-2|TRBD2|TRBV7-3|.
TGTGCCAGCAGCTCCCCCTCTAGCGGGGGGACCGGGGTGCTGTTTTTT
CASSSPSSGGTGVLFF
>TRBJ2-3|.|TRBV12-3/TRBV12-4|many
TGTGCCAGCAAACCGGGACTGGACCATCCTCGGCAGTATTTT
CASKPGLDHPRQYF
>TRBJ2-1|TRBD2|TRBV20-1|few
TGCAGTGTCCCGGGACTAGCGGAAGACAGCTCCTACAATGAGCAGTTCTTC
CSVPGLAEDSSYNEQFF
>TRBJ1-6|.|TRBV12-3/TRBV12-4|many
TGTGCCAGCAGTTCAGAGGACATCCTTAATTCACCCCTCCACTTT
CASSSEDILNSPLHF
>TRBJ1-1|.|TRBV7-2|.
TGTGCCAGCAGCTTAACCCCAGGGTACACTGAAGCTTTCTTT
CASSLTPGYTEAFF
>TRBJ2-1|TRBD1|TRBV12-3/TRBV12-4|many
TGTGCCAGCAGTCAATCGGACAGGGGGCTGGACAATGAGCAGTTCTTC
CASSQSDRGLDNEQFF
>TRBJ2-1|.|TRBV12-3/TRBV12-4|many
TGTGCCAGCAGTTTAGTGGGAGAAGGGGGCAATGAGCAGTTCTTC
CASSLVGEGGNEQFF
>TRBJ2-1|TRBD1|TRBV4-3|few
TGCGCCAGCAGCCGCGCTAGGGGACAGGGGGCTAATGAGCAGTTCTTC
CASSRARGQGANEQFF
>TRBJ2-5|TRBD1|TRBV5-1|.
TGCGCCAGCAGCTTGGCCCCAGGGGGCTTTGACCAAGAGACCCAGTACTTC
CASSLAPGGFDQETQYF
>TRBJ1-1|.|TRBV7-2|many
TGTGCCAGCAGCTTACAACAGGGCACTGAAGCTTTCTTT
CASSLQQGTEAFF
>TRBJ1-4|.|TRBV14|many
TGTGCCAGCAGCCCATACAGGGTAACTAATGAAAAACTGTTTTTT
CASSPYRVTNEKLFF
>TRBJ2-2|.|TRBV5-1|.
TGCGCCAGCAGCTTAATTCCCGGGGAGCTGTTTTTT
CASSLIPGELFF
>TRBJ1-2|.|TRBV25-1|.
TGTGCCAGCAACCAAAGGACAGAAATTATTAACTATGGCTACACCTTC
CASNQRTEIINYGYTF